Each of the 31 T cell receptor beta chains below was sequenced from the same sample in a study of blood T cell repertoires in COVID-19. Repertoires were generated with immunoSEQ multiplex PCR, while TCRdb's copy carries only in-frame clones and drops some. Of around 11,000 clones in the sample, around 78% were seen once. Sequenced material: peripheral blood. Receptor source: a human donor in a cohort sampled during active COVID-19.

The V gene is TRBV9, the J gene TRBJ2-1; a possible D gene is TRBD2 (6 bases). This CDR3 comprises 14 residues. Germline V CDR1 and CDR2: SGDLS, YYNGEE. V gave up 4 bases and J gave up 8 bases, with 16 bases separating them. CDR3 nucleotides: TGTGCCAGCAGCTCTATCGGGGGAGCCTATGAGCAGTTCTTC. Translated: CASSSIGGAYEQFF.

This clone was observed a single time. The chain couples TRBV28 to TRBJ2-5; D is perhaps TRBD1 (5 bases). This CDR3 is built from 15 residues. Germline CDR1 reads MDHEN; CDR2 reads SYDVKM. Trimming stripped 7 bases from V and 4 bases from J, with 19 bases between. CDR3: CASTAHVGVSETQYF. The CDR3, as DNA: TGTGCCAGCACCGCCCACGTAGGGGTGTCAGAGACCCAGTACTTC.

The sample holds a few counts of this clone. The chain employs TRBV6-5 and TRBJ2-7; TRBD2 matches 11 bases. V trimming: 10 bases; J trimming: 3 bases; junction bases outside the gene matches: 5. The CDR3 length is 13 residues. The germline gives CDR1 MNHEY, CDR2 SVGAGI. Here the CDR3 reads CATTSGRNYEQYF. The CDR3 DNA sequence: TGTGCCACCACTAGCGGGAGAAACTACGAGCAGTACTTC.

J is TRBJ2-2 and V is TRBV28, with unresolved D. From germline, CDR1 is MDHEN and CDR2 SYDVKM. There are 15 residues in the CDR3. Trimming left V 7 bases short and J 2 bases short, with 14 bases between. The CDR3 spells CASKMAYRNTGELFF. DNA for the CDR3: TGTGCCAGCAAAATGGCCTACAGAAACACCGGGGAGCTGTTTTTT.

The chain recombines TRBV24-1 with TRBJ2-1; a weak D match, TRBD1 (6 bases). The CDR3 totals 14 residues. Trimming took off 1 base at V and 9 bases at J, with 12 bases between the two ends. Per the germline V gene, CDR1 is KGHDR and CDR2 is SFDVKD. CDR3 in amino acids: CATSDFKQGTEQFF. In DNA form, the CDR3 reads TGTGCCACCAGTGATTTCAAACAGGGAACTGAGCAGTTCTTC.

The rearrangement links TRBV10-2 to TRBJ2-3; D is ambiguous. CDR1 and CDR2 from the germline V gene are WSHSY and SAAADI. This CDR3 comprises 15 residues. Deletions cut 0 bases from V and 6 bases from J, with 13 bases between. CDR3 loop: CASSESLYTPDTQYF. The CDR3 nucleotides are TGCGCCAGCAGTGAGTCACTCTATACCCCGGATACGCAGTATTTT.

V gene TRBV30 combines with J gene TRBJ2-1; 13 bases line up with TRBD2. The CDR3 consists of 16 residues. Germline lookup yields CDR1 GTSNPN and CDR2 SVGIG (reference sequence). Losses at the gene ends were 3 bases for V and 9 bases for J; bases not matched to a gene: 11. The CDR3: CAWRRRTSGRYGEQFF. CDR3 bases: TGTGCCTGGAGGAGGAGGACTAGCGGGAGATATGGTGAGCAGTTCTTC.

The CDR3: CASTRPGQGPDTQYF. As DNA, the CDR3 is TGTGCCAGCACCCGACCGGGACAGGGCCCAGATACGCAGTATTTT. The gene calls are TRBV6-5 and TRBJ2-3, with 9 bases aligning to TRBD1. With 7 bases clipped from V and 4 bases from J, the junction kept 9 bases outside the gene matches. There are 15 residues in the CDR3. The V gene's germline CDR1 is MNHEY and CDR2 SVGAGI.

The V and J genes are TRBV27 and TRBJ2-7; D not certain. Per the germline V gene, CDR1 is MNHEY and CDR2 is SMNVEV (reference sequence). Trimming removed 6 bases at V and 1 base at J, with 13 bases between. CDR3 length equals 14 residues. CDR3 bases: TGTGCCAGCAGCCTGTATGTGGCATCCTACGAGCAGTACTTC. Translating it yields CASSLYVASYEQYF.

The rearrangement uses TRBV19 and TRBJ2-7; TRBD1 matches 12 bases. V shed 7 bases and J 5 bases; nucleotides not matched to a gene: 6. The length of the CDR3 is 14 residues. Germline lookup yields CDR1 LNHDA and CDR2 SQIVND (reference sequence). The CDR3 bases are TGTGCCAGTATGGGGGACAGGGGGCAGCACGAGCAGTACTTC. Amino acids: CASMGDRGQHEQYF. Based on the CDR3 plus reference TRBV19 and TRBJ2-7, the full variable domain is DGGITQSPKYLFRKEGQNVTLSCEQNLNHDAMYWYRQDPGQGLRLIYYSQIVNDFQKGDIAEGYSVSREKKESFPLTVTSAQKNPTAFYLCASMGDRGQHEQYFGPGTRLTVT.

The chain uses TRBV19 and TRBJ1-5; D gene ambiguous. Trimming shortened V by 3 bases and J by 11 bases, and 23 bases separated the two germline ends. The germline V gene encodes CDR1 LNHDA and CDR2 SQIVND (reference sequence). CDR3 length: 16 residues. CDR3 sequence: CASSIRGLVTIEAQHF. CDR3 coding DNA: TGTGCCAGTAGTATCAGAGGGTTGGTCACAATCGAGGCCCAGCATTTT.

The chain is built from TRBV6-1 and TRBJ2-7; D is unresolved. V lost 2 bases, J lost 3 bases, and 8 bases lay in between. The CDR3 has 13 residues. Looked up from germline, CDR1 is MNHNS and CDR2 is SASEGT. CDR3 DNA sequence: TGTGCCAGCAGTGAACCACTCAACTACGAGCAGTACTTC. Protein sequence: CASSEPLNYEQYF.

V is TRBV7-3 and J is TRBJ2-2, with unresolved D. Between the trimmed V and J ends, which lost 8 bases and 6 bases, there was a span of 10 bases. Germline V gene sequence: CDR1 SGHTA, CDR2 FQGTGA. The CDR3 is 12 amino acids. CDR3 protein: CASGQTAGELFF. In DNA, the CDR3 is TGTGCCAGCGGCCAGACTGCCGGGGAGCTGTTTTTT.

This clone has more than one count but fewer than ten. The chain couples TRBV28 to TRBJ2-7; TRBD2 matches 10 bases. Germline values: CDR1 MDHEN, CDR2 SYDVKM. CDR3 length: 14 amino acids. The V gene end was trimmed by 7 bases and the J gene end by 2 bases; junction bases not matched to a gene: 5. DNA of the CDR3: TGTGCCAGCAAAAGCGGGAGGGCCCCCTACGAGCAGTACTTC. It codes for CASKSGRAPYEQYF.

This rearrangement joins TRBV20-1 to TRBJ2-7; 7 bases line up with TRBD2. The CDR3 consists of 16 residues. The junction had 12 bases not matched to a gene; V was cut back by 3 bases and J by 1 base. Looked up from germline, CDR1 is DFQATT and CDR2 is SNEGSKA (reference sequence). The CDR3 DNA reads TGCAGTGCTAGTGCGGGAGTCGGAGACGGGTCCTACGAGCAGTACTTC. Its protein product is CSASAGVGDGSYEQYF.

The rearrangement uses TRBV28 and TRBJ1-1, with D hard to call. CDR1 and CDR2 from the germline V gene are MDHEN and SYDVKM. Trimming removed 3 bases at V and 5 bases at J, with 16 bases between. The CDR3 is 15 residues long. This CDR3 is CASSFSGSPETEAFF. In DNA form, the CDR3 reads TGTGCCAGCAGTTTTAGCGGTTCGCCAGAGACTGAAGCTTTCTTT.

Only a few counts were recorded for this clone. This chain joins TRBV27 and TRBJ2-7; 8 bases are a match to TRBD2. This CDR3 region has 18 residues. CDR1 is MNHEY and CDR2 is SMNVEV in the germline V gene (reference sequence). Trimming cost V 0 bases and J 1 base; bases outside gene matches: 11. In DNA form, the CDR3 reads TGTGCCAGCAGTTTATCGCCCCCACTAGCGGCGTGGTCCTACGAGCAGTACTTC. Its translation: CASSLSPPLAAWSYEQYF.

DNA of the CDR3: TGTGCCAGCAGCTTAGCTGAGAACCTTAACACTGAAGCTTTCTTT. As protein: CASSLAENLNTEAFF. The chain couples TRBV11-1 to TRBJ1-1; D unclear. This CDR3 spans 15 amino acids. The germline CDR1 and CDR2 sequences are SGHAT and FQDESV (reference sequence). V shed 0 bases and J shed 2 bases, with 10 bases lying between them.

The chain recombines TRBV24-1 with TRBJ2-1; a weak D match, TRBD1 (6 bases). The V end was cut by 9 bases, the J end by 5 bases, with 19 bases between. From germline, CDR1 is KGHDR and CDR2 SFDVKD. This CDR3 region has 15 residues. The CDR3 DNA sequence: TGTGCCACCGGACCCTGGGCAGGGGACAACAATGAGCAGTTCTTC. Translated, it gives CATGPWAGDNNEQFF.

This chain joins TRBV3-1 (or the pseudogene TRBV3-2) and TRBJ2-7; 10 bases are shared with TRBD2. Germline assignment: CDR1 LGHDT and CDR2 YNNKEL (reference sequence). The CDR3 consists of 18 residues. Unmatched junction bases numbered 10, after V lost 2 bases and J lost 0 bases. The CDR3 DNA sequence: TGTGCCAGCAGCCAATTCCTAGCGGGAGAAGCGGGCTCCTACGAGCAGTACTTC. It translates to CASSQFLAGEAGSYEQYF.

V is TRBV5-4 and J is TRBJ1-2; D remains ambiguous. This CDR3 contains 14 residues. Looked up from germline, CDR1 is SGHNT and CDR2 is YYREEE (reference sequence). The ends were cut back, 1 base at V and 3 bases at J, with 10 bases in the middle. CDR3 sequence: CASSLLGSDYGYTF. DNA for the CDR3: TGTGCCAGCAGCTTGCTGGGTAGCGACTATGGCTACACCTTC.

The rearrangement links TRBV30 to TRBJ1-6; weak D call: TRBD1 (6 bases). The CDR3 covers 12 residues. The germline V gene has CDR1 GTSNPN and CDR2 SVGIG (reference sequence). The V and J ends lost 7 bases and 6 bases respectively, with 10 bases between them. CDR3 sequence reads: CASTDSNSPLHF. CDR3 coding DNA: TGTGCCTCTACGGACAGTAATTCACCCCTCCACTTT.

The rearrangement joins TRBV6-5 to TRBJ1-5; TRBD1 matches 9 bases. The ends lost 2 bases at V and 7 bases at J; junction bases unmatched: 6. The CDR3 spans 15 residues. In germline, CDR1 is MNHEY, CDR2 SVGAGI. DNA for the CDR3: TGTGCCAGCAGTTACGCAACAGGGGGCGGGCAGCCCCAGCATTTT. Protein product: CASSYATGGGQPQHF.

This chain joins TRBV19 and TRBJ2-3, with 7 bases that match TRBD1. The V and J ends lost 6 bases and 0 bases, in that order; junction bases with no gene match: 6. Germline V lookup: CDR1 LNHDA, CDR2 SQIVND (reference sequence). The CDR3 has 15 amino acids. CDR3 nucleotides: TGTGCCAGTAGCCACAGGGGCCTAAGCACAGATACGCAGTATTTT. This sequence encodes CASSHRGLSTDTQYF.

V is TRBV18 and J is TRBJ1-1; D gene unclear. This CDR3 region has 12 residues. Trimming took 0 bases from V and 7 from J, leaving 6 bases between them. The germline gives CDR1 KGHSH, CDR2 LQKENI. CDR3 in amino acids: CASSPPKREAFF. In DNA, the CDR3 is TGTGCCAGCTCACCACCTAAGCGTGAAGCTTTCTTT.

The V call is TRBV4-1, the J call TRBJ2-2; 11 bases fit TRBD2. J lost 1 base, V lost 1 base, and 5 bases had no gene match. CDR3 length: 18 amino acids. Germline CDR1 is MGHRA and CDR2 is YSYEKL. CDR3 amino acids: CASSQAKGLAENTGELFF. Here the CDR3 DNA reads TGCGCCAGCAGCCAAGCGAAGGGACTAGCGGAGAACACCGGGGAGCTGTTTTTT.

This clone was found once. This chain links TRBV6-1 with TRBJ2-7; 7 nucleotides line up with TRBD2. The CDR3 covers 16 residues. The V gene end was trimmed by 1 base and the J gene end by 3 bases; junction bases not matched to a gene: 9. Germline lookup yields CDR1 MNHNS and CDR2 SASEGT. The CDR3 sequence: CASSEDDLAVIYEQYF. CDR3 sequence (DNA): TGTGCCAGCAGTGAAGATGATCTAGCGGTTATCTACGAGCAGTACTTC.

The V call is TRBV19, the J call TRBJ2-1; TRBD2 is a possible D gene (6 bases). Trimming pared 6 bases from V and 9 bases from J, leaving 24 bases between. Germline CDR1 and CDR2: LNHDA and SQIVND (reference sequence). This CDR3 comprises 16 residues. CDR3: CASRGAGREQSGEQFF. CDR3 nucleotides: TGTGCCAGTAGAGGGGCGGGGCGGGAACAAAGCGGTGAGCAGTTCTTC.

The chain couples TRBV7-3 to TRBJ1-5; tentative D call: TRBD1 (6 bases). The germline V and J ends were trimmed by 5 bases and 10 bases, with 15 bases remaining between them. CDR3 length equals 13 residues. CDR1 and CDR2 from the germline V gene are SGHTA and FQGTGA. The CDR3: CASSTYPGTPQHF. CDR3 nucleotide sequence: TGTGCCAGCAGCACCTACCCCGGGACACCCCAGCATTTT.

On this clone: The junction does not match germline at one end; this may be a read error. This rearrangement joins TRBV9 to TRBJ1-6; D unresolved. The CDR3 is made up of 13 amino acids. Germline CDR1 reads SGDLS; CDR2 reads YYNGEE. The CDR3 nucleotides read TGTGCCAGCAGCGCTGTCGCTAATCCACCCCTCCACTTT. Translating gives CASSAVANPPLHF. Complete variable domain (other parts from reference TRBV9 and TRBJ1-6): DSGVTQTPKHLITATGQRVTLRCSPRSGDLSVYWYQQSLDQGLQFLIQYYNGEERAKGNILERFSAQQFPDLHSELNLSSLELGDSALYFCASSAVANPPLHFGNGTRLTVT.

This chain joins TRBV28 and TRBJ1-1, with a weak D call TRBD1 (5 bases). Germline assignment: CDR1 MDHEN and CDR2 SYDVKM. The CDR3 covers 13 residues. V lost 5 bases, J lost 11 bases, and 18 bases lay in between. CDR3 in DNA: TGTGCCAGCAGTCCCCCCGGGGGGAAGGTGGCTTTCTTT. Translated: CASSPPGGKVAFF. Full variable domain (rest looked up from reference TRBV28 and TRBJ1-1): DVKVTQSSRYLVKRTGEKVFLECVQDMDHENMFWYRQDPGLGLRLIYFSYDVKMKEKGDIPEGYSVSREKKERFSLILESASTNQTSMYLCASSPPGGKVAFFGQGTRLTVV.